This T cell receptor beta chain was identified during a study of blood T cells in healthy people across ages. A second roughly 6 to 12 cycle PCR used barcoded and J-beta primers. TCRdb redid the calling of the 5' RACE reads with MiXCR, one entry per CDR3 protein. Of over 700,000 distinct CDR3 sequences detected, about 53% appear once; the ten largest clones hold roughly 37%. In this sample, this clonotype turned up a few times. The germline V gene encodes CDR1 SGHTA and CDR2 FQGNSA. The CDR3 extends over 16 amino acids. After removal of 4 bases from V and 4 bases from J, the junction contained 9 bases not matched to a gene.

This clonotype was sampled from a man at least 80 years old in good health. V and J are TRBV7-2 and TRBJ2-1, with 8 nucleotides matching TRBD2. The sequenced material came from blood. For the CDR3, the DNA is TGTGCCAGCAGCTGGGGGGCGGGAGGAACGTACAATGAGCAGTTCTTC. Translation gives CASSWGAGGTYNEQFF.